This T cell receptor beta chain was captured in a study of T cell responses to AZD1222 COVID-19 vaccine. Study-wide points: Clonal diversity may have been underestimated, and the donors were mostly white British, with more females than males. Among AZD1222 vaccinees, only five or six were seropositive at baseline.

A word on this clone: Its specificity is not known.

The CDR3 runs 14 residues. Per the germline V gene, CDR1 is SGHTA and CDR2 is FQGNSA. The ends were cut back, 2 bases at V and 9 bases at J, with 11 bases in the middle. Sequencing was performed with immunoSEQ multiplex PCR; in TCRdb, only in-frame clones are kept and a portion is missing. Here the sample spans over 150,000 clones, 80% to 95% being singletons. V is TRBV7-2 and J is TRBJ1-6; possibly TRBD1 for D (5 bases). The sample was peripheral blood, taken on day 0 of AZD1222 vaccination. This clonotype was sampled from an adult in good health. The DNA for the CDR3 is TGTGCCAGCAGCTTAACTCAGGGCGCTTCACCCCTCCACTTT. Protein sequence: CASSLTQGASPLHF.